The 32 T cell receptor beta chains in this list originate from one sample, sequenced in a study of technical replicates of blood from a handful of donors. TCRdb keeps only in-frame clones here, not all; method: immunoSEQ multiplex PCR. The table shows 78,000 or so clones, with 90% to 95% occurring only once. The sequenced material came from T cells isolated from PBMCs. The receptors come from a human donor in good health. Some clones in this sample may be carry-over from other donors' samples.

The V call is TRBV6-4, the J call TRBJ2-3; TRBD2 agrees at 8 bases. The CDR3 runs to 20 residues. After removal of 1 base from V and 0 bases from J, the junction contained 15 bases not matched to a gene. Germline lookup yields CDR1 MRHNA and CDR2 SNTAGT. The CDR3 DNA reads TGTGCCAGCAGTGACTGGGACGGAGGGTGGGCTAGCGGGAGCACAGATACGCAGTATTTT. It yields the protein CASSDWDGGWASGSTDTQYF.

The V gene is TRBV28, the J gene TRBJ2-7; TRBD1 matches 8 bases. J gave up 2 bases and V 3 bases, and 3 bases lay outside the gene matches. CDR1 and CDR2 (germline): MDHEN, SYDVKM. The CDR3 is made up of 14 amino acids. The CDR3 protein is CASSLTGAAYEQYF. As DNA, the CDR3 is TGTGCCAGCAGTTTGACAGGGGCGGCCTACGAGCAGTACTTC.

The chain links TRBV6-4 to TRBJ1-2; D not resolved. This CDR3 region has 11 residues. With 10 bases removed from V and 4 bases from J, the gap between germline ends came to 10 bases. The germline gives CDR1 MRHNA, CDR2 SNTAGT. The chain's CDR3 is CATPPVYGYTF. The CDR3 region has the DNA TGTGCCACCCCCCCCGTCTATGGCTACACCTTC.

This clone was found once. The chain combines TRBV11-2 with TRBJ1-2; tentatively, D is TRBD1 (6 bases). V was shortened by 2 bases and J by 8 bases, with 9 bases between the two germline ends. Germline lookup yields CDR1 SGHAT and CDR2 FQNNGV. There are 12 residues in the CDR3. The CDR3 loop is CASSLTGTGYTF. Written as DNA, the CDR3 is TGTGCCAGCAGCTTAACAGGGACAGGCTACACCTTC. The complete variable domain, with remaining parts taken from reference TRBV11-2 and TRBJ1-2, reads EAGVAQSPRYKIIEKRQSVAFWCNPISGHATLYWYQQILGQGPKLLIQFQNNGVVDDSQLPKDRFSAERLKGVDSTLKIQPAKLEDSAVYLCASSLTGTGYTFGSGTRLTVV.

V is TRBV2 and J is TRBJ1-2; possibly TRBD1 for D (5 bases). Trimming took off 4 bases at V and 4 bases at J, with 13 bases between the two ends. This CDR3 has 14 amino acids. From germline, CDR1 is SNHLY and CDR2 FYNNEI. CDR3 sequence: CASSVPRVSYGYTF. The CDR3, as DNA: TGTGCCAGCAGTGTGCCCAGGGTGAGCTATGGCTACACCTTC.

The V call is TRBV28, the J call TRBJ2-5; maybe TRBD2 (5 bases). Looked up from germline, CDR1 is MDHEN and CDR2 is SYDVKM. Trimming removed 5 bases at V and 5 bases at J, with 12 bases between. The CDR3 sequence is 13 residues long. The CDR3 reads CASSDVRVETQYF. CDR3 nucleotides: TGTGCCAGCAGTGACGTGCGGGTGGAGACCCAGTACTTC.

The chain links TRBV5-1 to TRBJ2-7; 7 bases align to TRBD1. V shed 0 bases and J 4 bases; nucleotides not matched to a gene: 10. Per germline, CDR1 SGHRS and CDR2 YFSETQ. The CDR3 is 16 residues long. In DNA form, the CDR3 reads TGCGCCAGCAGCTTGGATTGGGGGACAGCCGAGTACGAGCAGTACTTC. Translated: CASSLDWGTAEYEQYF.

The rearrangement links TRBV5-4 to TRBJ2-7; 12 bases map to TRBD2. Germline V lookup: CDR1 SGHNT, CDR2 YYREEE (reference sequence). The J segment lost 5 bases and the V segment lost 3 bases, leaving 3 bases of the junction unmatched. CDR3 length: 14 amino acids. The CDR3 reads CASSSGLAGNEQYF. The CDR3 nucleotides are TGTGCCAGCAGCTCAGGACTAGCGGGAAACGAGCAGTACTTC.

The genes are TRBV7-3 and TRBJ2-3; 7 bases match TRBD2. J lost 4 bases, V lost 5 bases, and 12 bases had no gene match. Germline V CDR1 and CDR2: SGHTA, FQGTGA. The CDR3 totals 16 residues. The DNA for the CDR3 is TGTGCCAGCAGCCCAGGACTAGTCACGGGGTCAGATACGCAGTATTTT. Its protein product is CASSPGLVTGSDTQYF.

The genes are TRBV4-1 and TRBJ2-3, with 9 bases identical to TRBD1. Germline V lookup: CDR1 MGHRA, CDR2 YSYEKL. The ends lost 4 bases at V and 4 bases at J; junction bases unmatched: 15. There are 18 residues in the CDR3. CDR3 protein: CASSPPTMGQGSADTQYF. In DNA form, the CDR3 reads TGCGCCAGCAGCCCACCTACCATGGGACAGGGTTCGGCAGATACGCAGTATTTT.

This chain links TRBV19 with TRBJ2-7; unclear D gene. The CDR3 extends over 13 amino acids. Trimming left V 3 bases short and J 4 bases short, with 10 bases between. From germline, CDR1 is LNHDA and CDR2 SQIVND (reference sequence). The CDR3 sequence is CASSIVGKYEQYF. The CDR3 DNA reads TGTGCCAGTAGTATTGTTGGCAAATACGAGCAGTACTTC.

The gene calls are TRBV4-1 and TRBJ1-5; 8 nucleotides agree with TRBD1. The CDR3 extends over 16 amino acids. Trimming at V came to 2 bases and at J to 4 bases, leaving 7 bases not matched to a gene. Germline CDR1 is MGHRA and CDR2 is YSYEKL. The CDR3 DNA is TGCGCCAGCAGCCAATCGGACAGGGCTGGAAATCAGCCCCAGCATTTT. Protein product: CASSQSDRAGNQPQHF.

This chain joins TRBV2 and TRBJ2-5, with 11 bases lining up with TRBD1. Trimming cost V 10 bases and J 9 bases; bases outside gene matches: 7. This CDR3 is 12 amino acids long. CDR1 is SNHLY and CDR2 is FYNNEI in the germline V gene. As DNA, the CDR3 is TGTGCCATTTCGCCGGACAGGGGGCCCCAGTACTTC. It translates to CAISPDRGPQYF.

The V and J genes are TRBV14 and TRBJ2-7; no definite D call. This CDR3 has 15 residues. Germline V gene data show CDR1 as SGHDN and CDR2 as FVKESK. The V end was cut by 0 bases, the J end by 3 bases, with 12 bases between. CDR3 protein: CASSQEPTPVYEQYF. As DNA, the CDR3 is TGTGCCAGCAGCCAAGAGCCCACGCCGGTCTACGAGCAGTACTTC.

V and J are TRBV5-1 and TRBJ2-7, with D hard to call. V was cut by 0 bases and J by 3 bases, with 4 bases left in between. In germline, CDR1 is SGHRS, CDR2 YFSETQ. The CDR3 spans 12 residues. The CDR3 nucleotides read TGCGCCAGCAGCTTGGGAGACTACGAGCAGTACTTC. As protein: CASSLGDYEQYF.

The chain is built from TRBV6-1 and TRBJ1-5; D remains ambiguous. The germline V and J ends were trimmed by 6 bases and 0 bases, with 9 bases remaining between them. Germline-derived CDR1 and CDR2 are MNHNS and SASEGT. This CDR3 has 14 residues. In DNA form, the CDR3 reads TGTGCCAGCAGGGAGAAGTCTAGCAATCAGCCCCAGCATTTT. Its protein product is CASREKSSNQPQHF.

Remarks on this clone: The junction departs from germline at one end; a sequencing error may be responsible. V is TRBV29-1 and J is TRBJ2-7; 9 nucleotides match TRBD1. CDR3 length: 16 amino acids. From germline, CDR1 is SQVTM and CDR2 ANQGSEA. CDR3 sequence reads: CSVGSGQGERSYEQYF. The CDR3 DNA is TGCAGCGTTGGATCGGGACAGGGTGAGCGCTCCTATGAGCAGTACTTC.

The CDR3 here is CASSNPTGGYTEAFF. The CDR3 bases are TGCGCCAGCAGCAACCCGACAGGGGGTTACACTGAAGCTTTCTTT. The chain uses TRBV5-1 and TRBJ1-1, with 9 bases fitting TRBD1. With V trimmed by 4 bases and J by 3 bases, 7 bases remained unmatched. Germline V lookup: CDR1 SGHRS, CDR2 YFSETQ. This CDR3 is 15 amino acids long.

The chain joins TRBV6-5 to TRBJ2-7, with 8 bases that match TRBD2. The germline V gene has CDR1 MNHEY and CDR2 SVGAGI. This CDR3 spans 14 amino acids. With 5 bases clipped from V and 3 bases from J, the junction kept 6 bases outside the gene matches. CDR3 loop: CASSHTSGSYEQYF. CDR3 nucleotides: TGTGCCAGCAGTCACACTAGCGGCAGCTACGAGCAGTACTTC.

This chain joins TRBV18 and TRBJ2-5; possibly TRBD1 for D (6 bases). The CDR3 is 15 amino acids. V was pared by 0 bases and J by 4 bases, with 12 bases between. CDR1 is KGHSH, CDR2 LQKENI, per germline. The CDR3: CASSPPPRGGETQYF. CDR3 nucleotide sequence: TGTGCCAGCTCACCACCGCCCAGGGGTGGAGAGACCCAGTACTTC. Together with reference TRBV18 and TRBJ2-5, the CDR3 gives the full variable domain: NAGVMQNPRHLVRRRGQEARLRCSPMKGHSHVYWYRQLPEEGLKFMVYLQKENIIDESGMPKERFSAEFPKEGPSILRIQQVVRGDSAAYFCASSPPPRGGETQYFGPGTRLLVL.

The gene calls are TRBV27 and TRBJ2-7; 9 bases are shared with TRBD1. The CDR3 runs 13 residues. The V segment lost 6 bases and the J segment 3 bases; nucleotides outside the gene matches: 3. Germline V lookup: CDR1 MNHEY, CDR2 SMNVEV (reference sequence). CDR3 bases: TGTGCCAGCAGAGGGACAGGGTACTACGAGCAGTACTTC. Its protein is CASRGTGYYEQYF.

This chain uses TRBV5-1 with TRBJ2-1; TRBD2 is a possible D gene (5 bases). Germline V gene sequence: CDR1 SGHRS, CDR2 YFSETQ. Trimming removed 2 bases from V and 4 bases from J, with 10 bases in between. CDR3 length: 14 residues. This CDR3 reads CASSLPGTYNEQFF. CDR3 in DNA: TGCGCCAGCAGCTTACCGGGAACTTACAATGAGCAGTTCTTC.

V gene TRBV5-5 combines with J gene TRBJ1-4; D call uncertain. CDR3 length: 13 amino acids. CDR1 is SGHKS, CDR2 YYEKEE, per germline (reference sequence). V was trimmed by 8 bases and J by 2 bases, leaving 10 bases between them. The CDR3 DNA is TGTGCCAGTCGGAGTGGGACTAATGAAAAACTGTTTTTT. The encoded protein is CASRSGTNEKLFF.

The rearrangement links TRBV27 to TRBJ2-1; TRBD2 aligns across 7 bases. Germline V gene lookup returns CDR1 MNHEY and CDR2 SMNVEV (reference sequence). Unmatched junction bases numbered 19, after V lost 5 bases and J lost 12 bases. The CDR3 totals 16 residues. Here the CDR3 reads CASSLQDGREGILQFF. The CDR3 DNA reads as TGTGCCAGCAGTCTACAAGACGGCAGGGAGGGTATTCTGCAGTTCTTC.

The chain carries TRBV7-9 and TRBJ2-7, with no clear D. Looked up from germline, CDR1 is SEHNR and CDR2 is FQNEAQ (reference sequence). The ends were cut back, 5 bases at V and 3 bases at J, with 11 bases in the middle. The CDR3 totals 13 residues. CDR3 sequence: CASSEPKSYEQYF. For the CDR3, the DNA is TGTGCCAGCAGCGAACCGAAGAGCTACGAGCAGTACTTC.

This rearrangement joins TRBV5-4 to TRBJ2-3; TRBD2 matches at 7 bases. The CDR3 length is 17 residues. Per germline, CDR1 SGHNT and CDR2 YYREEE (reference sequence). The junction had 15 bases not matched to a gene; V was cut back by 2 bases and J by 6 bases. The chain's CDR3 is CASSLESSGLTIDTQYF. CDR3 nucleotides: TGTGCCAGCAGCTTAGAATCTAGCGGCCTAACTATTGATACGCAGTATTTT.

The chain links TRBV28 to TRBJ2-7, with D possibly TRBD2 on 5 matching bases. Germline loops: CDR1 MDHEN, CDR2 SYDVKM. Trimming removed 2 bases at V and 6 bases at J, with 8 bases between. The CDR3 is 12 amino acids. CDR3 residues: CASSLRDFEQYF. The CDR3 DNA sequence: TGTGCCAGCAGTTTACGGGATTTCGAGCAGTACTTC.

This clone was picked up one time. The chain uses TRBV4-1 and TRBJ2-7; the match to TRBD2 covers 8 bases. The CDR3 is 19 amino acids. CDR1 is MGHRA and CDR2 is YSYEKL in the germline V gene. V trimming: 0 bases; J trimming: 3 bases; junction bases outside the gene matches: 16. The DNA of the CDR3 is TGCGCCAGCAGCCAAGATAGGTTGCGTTCGGAGCGGGAGAGCTACGAGCAGTACTTC. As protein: CASSQDRLRSERESYEQYF.

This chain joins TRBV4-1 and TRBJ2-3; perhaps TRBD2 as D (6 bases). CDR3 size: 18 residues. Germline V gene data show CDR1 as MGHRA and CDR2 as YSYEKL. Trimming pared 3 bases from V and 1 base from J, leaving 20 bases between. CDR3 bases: TGCGCCAGCAGCCAGTTGCCGTCGAGGAGGGAAGGCACAGATACGCAGTATTTT. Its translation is CASSQLPSRREGTDTQYF.

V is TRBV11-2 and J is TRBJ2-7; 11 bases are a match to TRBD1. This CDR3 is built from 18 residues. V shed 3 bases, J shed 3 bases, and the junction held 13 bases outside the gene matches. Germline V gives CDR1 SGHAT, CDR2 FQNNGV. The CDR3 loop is CASSLGDRGSRVYYEQYF. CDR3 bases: TGTGCCAGCAGCTTGGGGGACAGGGGGTCCCGAGTTTACTACGAGCAGTACTTC.

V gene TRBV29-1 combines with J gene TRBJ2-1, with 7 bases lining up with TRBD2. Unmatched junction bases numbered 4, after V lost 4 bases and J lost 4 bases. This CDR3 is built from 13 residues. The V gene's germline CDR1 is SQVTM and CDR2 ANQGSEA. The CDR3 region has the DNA TGCAGCGTTGGGCTAGCGGTATACAATGAGCAGTTCTTC. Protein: CSVGLAVYNEQFF.

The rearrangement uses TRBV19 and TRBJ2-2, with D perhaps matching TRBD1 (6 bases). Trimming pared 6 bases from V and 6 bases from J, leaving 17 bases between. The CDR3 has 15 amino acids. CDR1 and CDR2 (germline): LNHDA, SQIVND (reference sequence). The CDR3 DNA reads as TGTGCCAGTAGCGTCACAGGGTCCTGGTCCGGGGAGCTGTTTTTT. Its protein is CASSVTGSWSGELFF.